The 30 T cell receptor beta chains presented below share a single source sample, sequenced in a study of identifying expanded T cells in peripheral blood. Repertoires were generated with immunoSEQ multiplex PCR, while TCRdb's copy carries only in-frame clones and drops some. The sample lists around 78,000 clones, roughly 86% occurring once. The sequencing input was blood. The source is a person between 18 and 69 years old in good health.

In its sample, this clone was seen a few times. V is TRBV7-2 and J is TRBJ2-3; possibly TRBD2 for D (6 bases). V was shortened by 1 base and J by 2 bases, with 13 bases between the two germline ends. Germline CDR1 SGHTA, CDR2 FQGNSA. This CDR3 comprises 16 residues. The CDR3 bases are TGTGCCAGCAGCTTAGATGTGGGACTTCTCACAGATACGCAGTATTTT. It is translated as CASSLDVGLLTDTQYF. Combining the CDR3 with reference TRBV7-2 and TRBJ2-3 gives the whole variable domain GAGVSQSPSNKVTEKGKDVELRCDPISGHTALYWYRQSLGQGLEFLIYFQGNSAPDKSGLPSDRFSAERTGGSVSTLTIQRTQQEDSAVYLCASSLDVGLLTDTQYFGPGTRLTVL.

The rearrangement uses TRBV27 and TRBJ2-2; 7 positions agree with TRBD1. The CDR3 is made up of 13 amino acids. Losses at the gene ends were 6 bases for V and 7 bases for J; bases not matched to a gene: 5. CDR1 and CDR2 (germline): MNHEY, SMNVEV (reference sequence). CDR3 DNA: TGTGCCAGCAGCTCAGGGGGTTTCGGGGAGCTGTTTTTT. It is translated as CASSSGGFGELFF.

The V and J genes are TRBV13 and TRBJ2-2; TRBD2 agrees at 11 bases. The CDR3 is made up of 18 amino acids. Germline V gives CDR1 PRHDT, CDR2 FYEKMQ (reference sequence). V shed 1 base, J shed 2 bases, and the junction held 6 bases outside the gene matches. The DNA for the CDR3 is TGTGCCAGCAGCTTAGAGCCGGGACTAGCGGTTAACACCGGGGAGCTGTTTTTT. Its translation: CASSLEPGLAVNTGELFF.

The chain carries TRBV29-1 and TRBJ2-7, with D uncertain. Looked up from germline, CDR1 is SQVTM and CDR2 is ANQGSEA. The CDR3 totals 11 residues. Deletions cut 4 bases from V and 3 bases from J, with 7 bases between. The DNA for the CDR3 is TGCAGCGTTGGGGATGACTACGAGCAGTACTTC. The encoded protein is CSVGDDYEQYF.

The genes are TRBV9 and TRBJ2-7; 7 positions agree with TRBD2. V lost 0 bases to trimming and J lost 3 bases; unmatched junction nucleotides: 3. This CDR3 is built from 14 residues. Germline loops: CDR1 SGDLS, CDR2 YYNGEE. The CDR3 nucleotides read TGTGCCAGCAGCGTAGACGGGAGGAACTACGAGCAGTACTTC. It encodes CASSVDGRNYEQYF.

This chain connects TRBV18 to TRBJ2-7; 14 nucleotides align to TRBD2. The CDR3 runs 14 residues. V was clipped by 8 bases and J by 5 bases; unmatched bases: 5. Germline loops: CDR1 KGHSH, CDR2 LQKENI. The CDR3 region is CASTGLAGENEQYF. The CDR3 DNA is TGTGCCAGCACGGGACTAGCGGGAGAAAACGAGCAGTACTTC.

The chain employs TRBV4-3 and TRBJ2-7, with D perhaps assigned TRBD1 or TRBD2 (6 bases each). Germline CDR1 LGHNA, CDR2 YSLEER. V dropped 1 base and J dropped 4 bases, with 14 bases sitting between them. The CDR3 consists of 15 residues. CDR3 coding DNA: TGCGCCAGCAGCCAAGTGGGGGGCGGGATTTACGAGCAGTACTTC. Its translation: CASSQVGGGIYEQYF.

V usage is TRBV28 and J usage is TRBJ1-5, with D possibly matching TRBD1 (5 bases). V lost 3 bases and J 1 base, leaving 16 bases between the germline ends. CDR1 MDHEN and CDR2 SYDVKM come from the germline V gene. This CDR3 contains 17 residues. In DNA form, the CDR3 reads TGTGCCAGCAGTTTGTACACCGGGACGGCGAGCAATCAGCCCCAGCATTTT. Translated, it gives CASSLYTGTASNQPQHF.

This clone was recorded a few times. The J gene is TRBJ2-5, the V gene TRBV19; tentatively, D is TRBD1 (5 bases). CDR1 and CDR2 (germline): LNHDA, SQIVND (reference sequence). V lost 4 bases and J lost 5, with 17 bases in between. The CDR3 is 15 amino acids. In DNA, the CDR3 is TGTGCCAGTAGTAGTATACAGGCTGGGCGGGAGACCCAGTACTTC. Translated, it gives CASSSIQAGRETQYF.

V and J are TRBV5-1 and TRBJ2-5; D perhaps matches TRBD1 (6 bases). Germline V CDR1 and CDR2: SGHRS, YFSETQ. Trimming pared 4 bases from V and 2 bases from J, leaving 15 bases between. The CDR3 sequence is 15 residues long. This CDR3 is CASSPLSRGQETQYF. The CDR3 DNA reads as TGCGCCAGCAGCCCTCTCTCGAGGGGGCAAGAGACCCAGTACTTC.

V usage is TRBV6-6 and J usage is TRBJ1-1; no definite D call. The germline V gene has CDR1 MNHNY and CDR2 SVGAGI (reference sequence). The CDR3 contains 12 residues. V lost 2 bases and J lost 8, with 9 bases in between. The CDR3 here is CASSYGRVEAFF. In nucleotides, the CDR3 is TGTGCCAGCAGTTACGGGAGGGTCGAAGCTTTCTTT.

The V gene is TRBV7-3, the J gene TRBJ2-1; D is ambiguous. In germline, CDR1 is SGHTA, CDR2 FQGTGA. This CDR3 spans 15 amino acids. The ends were cut back, 1 base at V and 4 bases at J, with 11 bases in the middle. CDR3 sequence reads: CASSLRLDGYNEQFF. CDR3 nucleotides: TGTGCCAGCAGCTTAAGGCTCGACGGGTACAATGAGCAGTTCTTC.

CDR3 amino acids: CASSGTGDTEAFF. CDR3 coding DNA: TGTGCCAGTAGCGGGACAGGCGACACTGAAGCTTTCTTT. The chain employs TRBV19 and TRBJ1-1; TRBD1 aligns across 8 bases. The length of the CDR3 is 13 residues. The germline gives CDR1 LNHDA, CDR2 SQIVND (reference sequence). The junction had 3 bases not matched to a gene; V was cut back by 6 bases and J by 3 bases. Supplemented by reference TRBV19 and TRBJ1-1, the full variable domain reads DGGITQSPKYLFRKEGQNVTLSCEQNLNHDAMYWYRQDPGQGLRLIYYSQIVNDFQKGDIAEGYSVSREKKESFPLTVTSAQKNPTAFYLCASSGTGDTEAFFGQGTRLTVV.

This chain uses TRBV9 with TRBJ2-1, with D perhaps matching TRBD2 (5 bases). Germline CDR1 and CDR2: SGDLS and YYNGEE. V lost 3 bases and J 0 bases, leaving 10 bases between the germline ends. This CDR3 region has 15 residues. Here the CDR3 reads CASSASGNSYNEQFF. Here the CDR3 DNA reads TGTGCCAGCAGCGCGAGCGGAAACTCCTACAATGAGCAGTTCTTC.

CDR3 DNA: TGTGCCAGCAGCCCCCACTGGGAGCGGGCGAACACCGGGGAGCTGTTTTTT. Amino acid sequence: CASSPHWERANTGELFF. The chain uses TRBV7-8 and TRBJ2-2; the D gene is possibly TRBD2 (6 bases). Germline V gene sequence: CDR1 SGHVS, CDR2 FQNEAQ. Trimming shortened V by 5 bases and J by 0 bases, and 16 bases separated the two germline ends. This CDR3 comprises 17 residues.

The rearrangement uses TRBV14 and TRBJ2-1, with 9 bases fitting TRBD2. The trim removed 2 bases at V and 6 bases at J, leaving 11 bases unmatched. Per germline, CDR1 SGHDN and CDR2 FVKESK. The CDR3 length is 17 residues. The CDR3 coding sequence is TGTGCCAGCAGCCAAAGCAGCGGGAGGAGTTGGCCCAATGAGCAGTTCTTC. Residues: CASSQSSGRSWPNEQFF.

CDR3 in amino acids: CASSLALAGFTGELFF. CDR3 nucleotides: TGTGCCAGCAGCTTAGCACTAGCGGGATTTACCGGGGAGCTGTTTTTT. This chain joins TRBV7-2 and TRBJ2-2, with 10 bases that match TRBD2. CDR3 size: 16 residues. The junction had 3 bases not matched to a gene; V was cut back by 0 bases and J by 5 bases. In germline, CDR1 is SGHTA, CDR2 FQGNSA.

V gene TRBV9 combines with J gene TRBJ1-2, with a tentative D call TRBD1 (5 bases). Germline CDR1 is SGDLS and CDR2 is YYNGEE. This CDR3 has 15 residues. With 4 bases removed from V and 0 bases from J, the gap between germline ends came to 13 bases. The CDR3 protein is CASSPWDGPNYGYTF. CDR3 sequence (DNA): TGTGCCAGCAGCCCATGGGACGGACCTAACTATGGCTACACCTTC.

The chain uses TRBV18 and TRBJ2-3, with 10 bases aligning to TRBD1. The CDR3 totals 15 residues. The junction had 8 bases not matched to a gene; V was cut back by 5 bases and J by 6 bases. Germline lookup yields CDR1 KGHSH and CDR2 LQKENI. This CDR3 reads CASSGQGDLRDTQYF. The CDR3 DNA reads TGTGCCAGCTCAGGACAGGGGGACCTTAGGGATACGCAGTATTTT.

V and J are TRBV5-1 and TRBJ2-7; a possible D gene is TRBD1 (6 bases). Trimming pared 4 bases from V and 6 bases from J, leaving 17 bases between. The CDR3 totals 14 residues. Germline V gene lookup returns CDR1 SGHRS and CDR2 YFSETQ. CDR3 protein: CASSTAGDVGEQYF. Written as DNA, the CDR3 is TGCGCCAGCAGCACCGCAGGGGACGTCGGCGAGCAGTACTTC.

The genes are TRBV28 and TRBJ2-6; D gene uncertain. The ends were cut back, 5 bases at V and 1 base at J, with 12 bases in the middle. The CDR3 length is 16 residues. The V gene's germline CDR1 is MDHEN and CDR2 SYDVKM. The CDR3 here is CASSENSGSGANVLTF. The CDR3 bases are TGTGCCAGCAGTGAGAATTCCGGGTCTGGGGCCAACGTCCTGACTTTC. The variable domain in full, with the rest retrieved from reference TRBV28 and TRBJ2-6, is DVKVTQSSRYLVKRTGEKVFLECVQDMDHENMFWYRQDPGLGLRLIYFSYDVKMKEKGDIPEGYSVSREKKERFSLILESASTNQTSMYLCASSENSGSGANVLTFGAGSRLTVL.

The chain joins TRBV19 to TRBJ2-1; tentatively, D is TRBD2 (6 bases). The CDR3 totals 15 residues. Trimming stripped 3 bases from V and 3 bases from J, with 12 bases between. Germline V gene lookup returns CDR1 LNHDA and CDR2 SQIVND (reference sequence). The CDR3 coding sequence is TGTGCCAGTAGTATGGGAGGTGGGGGCTACAATGAGCAGTTCTTC. This encodes CASSMGGGGYNEQFF.

The rearrangement links TRBV7-6 to TRBJ1-1; weak D call: TRBD1 (5 bases). The ends were cut back, 0 bases at V and 0 bases at J, with 5 bases in the middle. Germline assignment: CDR1 SGHVS and CDR2 FNYEAQ. The CDR3 consists of 14 residues. The CDR3 region has the DNA TGTGCCAGCAGCTTAGCGGGGCTGAACACTGAAGCTTTCTTT. Amino acids: CASSLAGLNTEAFF.

As DNA, the CDR3 is TGTGCCAGCAGCTTGAACCCGGGCGGGGAGACCCAGTACTTC. Its protein is CASSLNPGGETQYF. This chain joins TRBV7-2 and TRBJ2-5, with D possibly matching TRBD2 (5 bases). Deletions cut 3 bases from V and 5 bases from J, with 13 bases between. Germline loops: CDR1 SGHTA, CDR2 FQGNSA. The CDR3 runs to 14 residues. Full variable domain (outside the CDR3, taken from reference TRBV7-2 and TRBJ2-5): GAGVSQSPSNKVTEKGKDVELRCDPISGHTALYWYRQSLGQGLEFLIYFQGNSAPDKSGLPSDRFSAERTGGSVSTLTIQRTQQEDSAVYLCASSLNPGGETQYFGPGTRLLVL.

The chain carries TRBV15 and TRBJ2-1; no clear D gene. CDR3 length equals 15 residues. V lost 2 bases and J lost 5, with 13 bases in between. Germline-derived CDR1 and CDR2 are LNHNV and YYDKDF (reference sequence). The CDR3 sequence is CATSRMRLANNEQFF. The CDR3 DNA follows: TGTGCCACCAGCAGAATGAGACTCGCCAACAATGAGCAGTTCTTC.

This chain connects TRBV19 to TRBJ2-7; 8 bases are shared with TRBD2. The CDR3 spans 16 residues. CDR1 is LNHDA and CDR2 is SQIVND in the germline V gene (reference sequence). J lost 2 bases, V lost 4 bases, and 10 bases had no gene match. The CDR3 here is CASSTGGGRSTYEQYF. CDR3 nucleotide sequence: TGTGCCAGTAGTACAGGCGGGGGGCGAAGCACCTACGAGCAGTACTTC.

This clone was seen a few times. This chain uses TRBV7-8 with TRBJ2-7, with D perhaps matching TRBD2 (7 bases). Trimming left V 4 bases short and J 4 bases short, with 17 bases between. Per the germline V gene, CDR1 is SGHVS and CDR2 is FQNEAQ. This CDR3 spans 15 amino acids. CDR3 amino acids: CASSSRRGEGYEQYF. The CDR3 region has the DNA TGTGCCAGCAGCTCCCGGAGGGGGGAGGGGTACGAGCAGTACTTC.

This clone was counted only a few times. Other DNA sequences within the sample encode an identical CDR3. The gene calls are TRBV7-9 and TRBJ2-5; D not resolved. The CDR3 is made up of 11 amino acids. The V end lost 5 bases, the J end lost 2 bases, and 3 bases lay between the germline ends. Germline V CDR1 and CDR2: SEHNR, FQNEAQ (reference sequence). The CDR3 loop is CASSLQETQYF. In DNA, the CDR3 is TGTGCCAGCAGCCTACAAGAGACCCAGTACTTC.

V is TRBV5-4 and J is TRBJ2-1; 13 nucleotides match TRBD2. Trimming cost V 4 bases and J 7 bases; bases outside gene matches: 8. The germline gives CDR1 SGHNT, CDR2 YYREEE (reference sequence). The CDR3 sequence is 16 residues long. CDR3 sequence: CASSAKTSGRLNEQFF. CDR3 DNA: TGTGCCAGCAGCGCGAAGACTAGCGGGAGGTTGAATGAGCAGTTCTTC.

This clone has just a few counts. J is TRBJ1-4 and V is TRBV18; 8 nucleotides align to TRBD1. V trimming: 6 bases; J trimming: 6 bases; junction bases outside the gene matches: 9. CDR3 length: 15 amino acids. The germline gives CDR1 KGHSH, CDR2 LQKENI. CDR3 DNA: TGTGCCAGCTCGTCTGACAGGGGAGAATATGAAAAACTGTTTTTT. Translation gives CASSSDRGEYEKLFF.